The 10 T cell receptor beta chains below were found in one sample sequenced in a study of blood T cell repertoires in COVID-19. Sequenced by immunoSEQ multiplex PCR; TCRdb stores in-frame clones only, minus some. Of 130,000 to 150,000 clones detected, around 91% appear once; the ten largest clones hold just over 3%. The sequencing sample was made of peripheral blood. The receptor source for this set is a woman aged 55-70 years with active COVID-19.

For the CDR3, the DNA is TGTGCCAGCAGCTTCCCCGGGTCTCTCGTGGAGCAGTACTTC. Protein product: CASSFPGSLVEQYF. V usage is TRBV7-2 and J usage is TRBJ2-7; D unclear. Germline V gives CDR1 SGHTA, CDR2 FQGNSA. V was clipped by 3 bases and J by 7 bases, with 16 bases between them. The CDR3 is made up of 14 amino acids.

The V gene is TRBV12-3 or TRBV12-4, the J gene TRBJ1-1; D unresolved. This CDR3 comprises 13 residues. The ends were cut back, 3 bases at V and 0 bases at J, with 5 bases in the middle. For the CDR3, the DNA is TGTGCCAGCAGTTTCGTAATGAACACTGAAGCTTTCTTT. Its protein is CASSFVMNTEAFF.

CDR3 in DNA: TGTGCCTGGAGTGGGTTTAGAGGTCATTTGGGCGAGCAGTACTTC. It codes for CAWSGFRGHLGEQYF. The V and J genes are TRBV30 and TRBJ2-7; D is unresolved. The CDR3 totals 15 residues. V lost 1 base to trimming and J lost 6 bases, with 19 bases between them. CDR1 is GTSNPN, CDR2 SVGIG, per germline (reference sequence).

The chain uses TRBV28 and TRBJ2-2; 8 bases line up with TRBD1. Germline-derived CDR1 and CDR2 are MDHEN and SYDVKM. J was trimmed by 5 bases and V by 2 bases; bases with no gene match: 13. This CDR3 region has 18 residues. CDR3 in DNA: TGTGCCAGCAGTTTAGGGCGGCGGGACAGGATACTAACCGGGGAGCTGTTTTTT. Translation: CASSLGRRDRILTGELFF.

This clone appeared a few times. The chain is built from TRBV7-8 and TRBJ2-2; D uncertain. Germline lookup yields CDR1 SGHVS and CDR2 FQNEAQ. This CDR3 has 16 amino acids. Trimming took 5 bases from V and 3 from J, leaving 16 bases between them. The DNA for the CDR3 is TGTGCCAGCAGCCTACGTGTGCGGTTCGACACCGGGGAGCTGTTTTTT. Translated: CASSLRVRFDTGELFF. The complete variable domain, with remaining parts taken from reference TRBV7-8 and TRBJ2-2, reads GAGVSQSPRYKVAKRGQDVALRCDPISGHVSLFWYQQALGQGPEFLTYFQNEAQLDKSGLPSDRFFAERPEGSVSTLKIQRTQQEDSAVYLCASSLRVRFDTGELFFGEGSRLTVL.

The rearrangement joins TRBV7-8 to TRBJ1-6; no clear D gene. The germline V gene has CDR1 SGHVS and CDR2 FQNEAQ. V was shortened by 2 bases and J by 9 bases, with 11 bases between the two germline ends. The CDR3 spans 14 residues. The CDR3 spells CASSLSTLVSPLHF. CDR3 bases: TGTGCCAGCAGCTTAAGCACGCTGGTTTCACCCCTCCACTTT.

This chain uses TRBV10-3 with TRBJ2-7, with D possibly matching TRBD2 (5 bases). CDR3 length: 13 amino acids. The germline V and J ends were trimmed by 6 bases and 2 bases, with 11 bases remaining between them. Germline CDR1 and CDR2: ENHRY and SYGVKD. The CDR3 DNA is TGTGCCATCAGGGGCGAGGGTACCTACGAGCAGTACTTC. It yields the protein CAIRGEGTYEQYF.

The genes are TRBV7-2 and TRBJ1-2; TRBD1 is a possible D gene (5 bases). Trimming shortened V by 3 bases and J by 5 bases, and 10 bases separated the two germline ends. Germline V gives CDR1 SGHTA, CDR2 FQGNSA. The CDR3 totals 13 residues. CDR3 nucleotides: TGTGCCAGCAGCTTGCCAGGGTCGTATGGCTACACCTTC. Its protein is CASSLPGSYGYTF.

The genes are TRBV18 and TRBJ1-3; 8 bases match TRBD1. The CDR3 contains 15 residues. V shed 3 bases and J 0 bases; nucleotides not matched to a gene: 1. Germline lookup yields CDR1 KGHSH and CDR2 LQKENI. CDR3 sequence: CASSPDRGSGNTIYF. CDR3 DNA sequence: TGTGCCAGCTCACCCGACAGGGGCTCTGGAAACACCATATATTTT.

This chain joins TRBV7-2 and TRBJ2-1; 8 bases fit TRBD2. V shed 0 bases, J shed 0 bases, and the junction held 1 base outside the gene matches. The CDR3 loop spans 16 amino acids. Germline CDR1 reads SGHTA; CDR2 reads FQGNSA. CDR3: CASSLAGTSSYNEQFF. CDR3 DNA: TGTGCCAGCAGCTTAGCAGGGACTAGCTCCTACAATGAGCAGTTCTTC.